Following are 27 T cell receptor beta chains from one sample sequenced in a study of T cells in Graves' hyperthyroidism and ophthalmopathy. TCR beta CDR3 region amplification was performed from RNA transcripts. The HTBI primer set drove a first-round RT-PCR of the TCR CDR3. TCRdb re-called the multiplex PCR reads through MiXCR, storing one row per CDR3 protein. The profile covers 500,000 or so distinct CDR3 sequences, with about a sixth appearing a single time and around 17% taken by the ten largest. The sample was blood. The receptors here all came from a woman younger than 30 with Graves' ophthalmopathy.

The chain carries TRBV7-2 and TRBJ2-3, with 14 positions matching TRBD2. The CDR3 contains 17 residues. Germline CDR1 and CDR2: SGHTA and FQGNSA. J lost 6 bases, V lost 2 bases, and 7 bases had no gene match. DNA for the CDR3: TGTGCCAGCAGCTTACAGACTAGCGGGAGGGCCAGGGATACGCAGTATTTT. It specifies CASSLQTSGRARDTQYF.

Many counts were recorded for this clonotype. The CDR3 sequence: CASSDETGTANEKLFF. DNA for the CDR3: TGTGCCAGCAGCGACGAAACCGGGACAGCTAATGAAAAACTGTTTTTT. The chain couples TRBV3-1 to TRBJ1-4; TRBD1 matches at 7 bases. The CDR3 spans 16 residues. Germline V lookup: CDR1 LGHDT, CDR2 YNNKEL (reference sequence). With 5 bases clipped from V and 3 bases from J, the junction kept 9 bases outside the gene matches.

This clonotype appeared many times. The J gene is TRBJ1-5, the V gene TRBV27; D unclear. The CDR3 consists of 15 residues. V was trimmed by 0 bases and J by 7 bases, leaving 13 bases between them. CDR1 and CDR2 from the germline V gene are MNHEY and SMNVEV (reference sequence). The CDR3, as DNA: TGTGCCAGCAGTTTATCTCGAGGGTTAGGCCAGCCCCAGCATTTT. Its protein is CASSLSRGLGQPQHF.

The table lists this clonotype with a count of one. This may be a read error: a much more frequent sequence differs by one nucleotide. The V call is TRBV10-3, the J call TRBJ1-2; 9 bases are shared with TRBD1. Trimming cost V 2 bases and J 5 bases; bases outside gene matches: 6. The germline CDR1 and CDR2 sequences are ENHRY and SYGVKD. The CDR3 extends over 15 amino acids. The CDR3 reads CAISEPETGGYGYTF. The CDR3 DNA follows: TGTGCCATCAGTGAGCCCGAGACAGGGGGATATGGCTACACCTTC.

This clonotype appeared a single time. The V gene is TRBV24-1, the J gene TRBJ2-2, with 10 bases lining up with TRBD1. Per germline, CDR1 KGHDR and CDR2 SFDVKD. The V and J ends lost 4 bases and 7 bases, in that order; junction bases with no gene match: 8. The CDR3 totals 16 residues. CDR3 sequence (DNA): TGTGCCACCAGTGACGCGGGACAGGGGAAGATCGGGGAGCTGTTTTTT. It is translated as CATSDAGQGKIGELFF.

This clonotype has ten or more counts. The chain carries TRBV28 and TRBJ1-6, with D possibly being TRBD1 (5 bases). Trimming left V 6 bases short and J 5 bases short, with 11 bases between. This CDR3 has 14 amino acids. The V gene's germline CDR1 is MDHEN and CDR2 SYDVKM. The CDR3 here is CASRTGTHNSPLHF. In DNA, the CDR3 is TGTGCCAGCAGAACCGGGACCCATAATTCACCCCTCCACTTT.

This clonotype was recorded at least ten times. The chain couples TRBV28 to TRBJ2-3; D ambiguous. Trimming left V 3 bases short and J 4 bases short, with 8 bases between. Germline V CDR1 and CDR2: MDHEN, SYDVKM. CDR3 length: 13 residues. DNA of the CDR3: TGTGCCAGCAGTTTCATGCGGTCAGATACGCAGTATTTT. Protein product: CASSFMRSDTQYF.

The CDR3 region has the DNA TGTGCCAGCAGCTTAGAGGGCGGGGGCACCGTCAATGAGCAGTTCTTC. Protein sequence: CASSLEGGGTVNEQFF. The rearrangement uses TRBV11-3 and TRBJ2-1; possibly TRBD2 for D (7 bases). Deletions cut 0 bases from V and 6 bases from J, with 15 bases between. The CDR3 sequence is 16 residues long. The germline gives CDR1 SGHNT, CDR2 YENEEA.

The chain combines TRBV19 with TRBJ1-4; a weak D match, TRBD1 (5 bases). This CDR3 region has 14 residues. V shed 3 bases and J shed 5 bases, with 10 bases lying between them. The germline gives CDR1 LNHDA, CDR2 SQIVND (reference sequence). The CDR3 region has the DNA TGTGCCAGTAGTATCGGGCAGGGAAATGAAAAACTGTTTTTT. Translating gives CASSIGQGNEKLFF.

This clonotype was recorded at least ten times. This rearrangement joins TRBV2 to TRBJ1-1, with D perhaps matching TRBD1 (5 bases). Between the trimmed V and J ends, which lost 6 bases and 1 base, there was a span of 9 bases. The CDR3 is 13 residues long. Per germline, CDR1 SNHLY and CDR2 FYNNEI. DNA of the CDR3: TGTGCCAGCAGAGCGGGGGGGAACACTGAAGCTTTCTTT. Its translation is CASRAGGNTEAFF.

This clonotype was observed many times. The chain couples TRBV7-8 to TRBJ1-4; 8 bases are shared with TRBD1. The germline V gene encodes CDR1 SGHVS and CDR2 FQNEAQ. V shed 3 bases and J 6 bases; nucleotides not matched to a gene: 6. The length of the CDR3 is 15 residues. The CDR3, as DNA: TGTGCCAGCAGCTTTCGGCCAGGGGGCGATGAAAAACTGTTTTTT. It specifies CASSFRPGGDEKLFF.

The chain combines TRBV4-1 with TRBJ2-5; D unclear. Germline V gene data show CDR1 as MGHRA and CDR2 as YSYEKL. V gave up 1 base and J gave up 4 bases, with 10 bases separating them. The CDR3 is 14 residues long. Here the CDR3 DNA reads TGCGCCAGCAGCCAAGGCGGCCCGGCAGAGACCCAGTACTTC. Translating it yields CASSQGGPAETQYF.

This clonotype was seen at least ten times. The V gene is TRBV18, the J gene TRBJ2-3; D remains unclear. CDR3 size: 13 residues. Per the germline V gene, CDR1 is KGHSH and CDR2 is LQKENI. V lost 2 bases and J lost 8, with 11 bases in between. CDR3 loop: CASSPESGSTQYF. For the CDR3, the DNA is TGTGCCAGCTCACCAGAAAGTGGGTCTACGCAGTATTTT. Filled out from reference TRBV18 and TRBJ2-3, the complete variable domain reads NAGVMQNPRHLVRRRGQEARLRCSPMKGHSHVYWYRQLPEEGLKFMVYLQKENIIDESGMPKERFSAEFPKEGPSILRIQQVVRGDSAAYFCASSPESGSTQYFGPGTRLTVL.

This clonotype was counted ten times or more. The chain carries TRBV2 and TRBJ2-3, with TRBD2 matching over 9 bases. Trimming removed 11 bases from V and 5 bases from J; junction bases left unmatched: 17. Per germline, CDR1 SNHLY and CDR2 FYNNEI. The length of the CDR3 is 16 residues. CDR3 DNA sequence: TGTGCCCGCTCCCAAACCGCGGGAGGGTGGGAAGATACGCAGTATTTT. Residues: CARSQTAGGWEDTQYF.

Ten or more counts support this clonotype. The chain has TRBV6-1 and TRBJ1-5, with 9 bases lining up with TRBD1. The germline gives CDR1 MNHNS, CDR2 SASEGT. V shed 4 bases and J 6 bases; nucleotides not matched to a gene: 10. The CDR3 sequence is 16 residues long. CDR3 bases: TGTGCCAGCAGTGTCGGCCGGGACAGGGCCGGTCAGCCCCAGCATTTT. It translates to CASSVGRDRAGQPQHF.

This clonotype was observed at least ten times. The rearrangement uses TRBV10-3 and TRBJ1-2; TRBD1 aligns across 7 bases. Germline lookup yields CDR1 ENHRY and CDR2 SYGVKD. V trimming: 4 bases; J trimming: 8 bases; junction bases outside the gene matches: 4. The CDR3 is made up of 12 amino acids. CDR3 protein: CAISAQGKGYTF. CDR3 DNA: TGTGCCATCAGTGCACAGGGGAAGGGCTACACCTTC.

In this sample, this clonotype turned up many times. The rearrangement links TRBV12-3 or TRBV12-4 to TRBJ2-1; 12 bases match TRBD2. The V gene end was trimmed by 0 bases and the J gene end by 8 bases; junction bases not matched to a gene: 2. CDR3 length: 15 residues. The CDR3 sequence: CASSLALAGGDEQFF. CDR3 DNA: TGTGCCAGCAGTTTAGCGCTAGCGGGGGGGGATGAGCAGTTCTTC.

This clonotype came up a few times. J is TRBJ1-2 and V is TRBV5-1; 10 positions agree with TRBD1. The germline gives CDR1 SGHRS, CDR2 YFSETQ. Trimming took 3 bases from V and 5 from J; bases not matched to a gene: 7. The CDR3 totals 15 residues. CDR3 region: CASSWGTGDQYGYTF. The CDR3 bases are TGCGCCAGCAGCTGGGGGACAGGGGATCAGTATGGCTACACCTTC.

This clonotype appeared a few times. V is TRBV15 and J is TRBJ1-6; no clear D gene. V lost 4 bases to trimming and J lost 7 bases, with 8 bases between them. From germline, CDR1 is LNHNV and CDR2 YYDKDF (reference sequence). CDR3 length: 13 residues. The CDR3: CATSISENSPLHF. CDR3 bases: TGTGCCACCAGCATCAGCGAAAATTCACCCCTCCACTTT.

The rearrangement uses TRBV18 and TRBJ2-4; 14 bases line up with TRBD2. Germline lookup yields CDR1 KGHSH and CDR2 LQKENI. The J segment lost 2 bases and the V segment lost 4 bases, leaving 10 bases of the junction unmatched. This CDR3 spans 19 amino acids. The CDR3 region is CASSLSGLAGDLSKNIQYF. CDR3 in DNA: TGTGCCAGCTCACTCTCGGGACTAGCGGGAGATTTGTCCAAAAACATTCAGTACTTC. The full variable domain, completed using reference TRBV18 and TRBJ2-4, is NAGVMQNPRHLVRRRGQEARLRCSPMKGHSHVYWYRQLPEEGLKFMVYLQKENIIDESGMPKERFSAEFPKEGPSILRIQQVVRGDSAAYFCASSLSGLAGDLSKNIQYFGAGTRLSVL.

The V gene is TRBV4-2, the J gene TRBJ2-1; D possibly corresponds to TRBD2 (5 bases). With 1 base removed from V and 0 bases from J, the gap between germline ends came to 10 bases. CDR3 length: 16 amino acids. The germline V gene encodes CDR1 LGHNA and CDR2 YNFKEQ. Here the CDR3 DNA reads TGTGCCAGCAGCCAAGTTAGCGCGAGCTCCTACAATGAGCAGTTCTTC. Encoded protein: CASSQVSASSYNEQFF.

This clonotype was picked up a small number of times. The rearrangement links TRBV24-1 to TRBJ2-5; TRBD1 matches 7 bases. The length of the CDR3 is 11 residues. Germline loops: CDR1 KGHDR, CDR2 SFDVKD. With 5 bases clipped from V and 13 bases from J, the junction kept 6 bases outside the gene matches. CDR3 nucleotides: TGTGCCACCAGTGTCAGGGGGACATGGTACTTC. Protein: CATSVRGTWYF.

This chain links TRBV6-1 with TRBJ2-2, with TRBD2 as a possible D gene (5 bases). V was clipped by 6 bases and J by 5 bases, with 19 bases between them. There are 16 residues in the CDR3. Germline CDR1 MNHNS, CDR2 SASEGT. The DNA of the CDR3 is TGTGCCAGCAGCGCAAACCCCGGAGGCGGAACCGGGGAGCTGTTTTTT. Translating gives CASSANPGGGTGELFF.

The table lists this clonotype with a few counts. This chain joins TRBV6-1 and TRBJ2-7, with D possibly being TRBD1 or TRBD2 (5 bases each). CDR1 is MNHNS, CDR2 SASEGT, per germline. The CDR3 totals 13 residues. V was trimmed by 5 bases and J by 0 bases, leaving 8 bases between them. The CDR3 sequence: CASSTGPSYEQYF. The CDR3 bases are TGTGCCAGCAGTACGGGACCCTCCTACGAGCAGTACTTC.

A note on this clonotype: With a much larger clone just one base away, this may be a read error. The chain carries TRBV20-1 and TRBJ2-7, with 8 bases fitting TRBD1. Germline CDR1 DFQATT, CDR2 SNEGSKA (reference sequence). V lost 0 bases to trimming and J lost 9 bases; unmatched junction nucleotides: 16. The CDR3 extends over 16 amino acids. The CDR3 loop is CSARDERTGSLEVQYF. In DNA, the CDR3 is TGCAGTGCTAGAGATGAAAGGACAGGGTCCCTGGAGGTGCAGTACTTC.

DNA of the CDR3: TGCAGCGTTGAGGAACTGATCGGAGCGGGAGCCGCAGATACGCAGTATTTT. Amino acids: CSVEELIGAGAADTQYF. V is TRBV29-1 and J is TRBJ2-3; 8 positions match TRBD2. With V trimmed by 3 bases and J by 4 bases, 15 bases remained unmatched. This CDR3 comprises 17 residues. The germline V gene encodes CDR1 SQVTM and CDR2 ANQGSEA.

The chain recombines TRBV28 with TRBJ2-4; TRBD1 agrees at 8 bases. Germline CDR1 is MDHEN and CDR2 is SYDVKM. After removal of 3 bases from V and 8 bases from J, the junction contained 6 bases not matched to a gene. CDR3 length equals 14 residues. This CDR3 is CASSFFRGLDIQYF. CDR3 nucleotide sequence: TGTGCCAGCAGTTTCTTCAGGGGGCTTGACATTCAGTACTTC.